This T cell receptor beta chain was obtained from a study of blood T cells in healthy people across ages. Overall study results and limits: Age advanced and TCR beta diversity per million T cells fell, roughly linearly.

This CDR3 region has 15 residues. V lost 6 bases, J lost 5 bases, and 13 bases stayed unmatched. CDR1 and CDR2 (germline): MDHEN, SYDVKM. Combining a sample-barcoded 5' primer with a J-beta primer mix, a second PCR ran for roughly 7 to 11 cycles. TCRdb recomputed calls from the 5' RACE reads with MiXCR, one row per CDR3 protein. The table records 710,000 or so distinct CDR3 sequences, about a fifth of them present only once. The sample holds a few counts of this clonotype. Its antigen is still unknown. The clonotype originates from a man between 65 and 80 years old in good health. This chain connects TRBV28 to TRBJ2-7; 7 bases are shared with TRBD1. The specimen sequenced was blood. The CDR3 loop is CASRQRDSYLDEQYF. The DNA of the CDR3 is TGTGCCAGCAGACAGAGGGACAGCTATCTTGACGAGCAGTACTTC.